The 20 T cell receptor beta chains reported below all come from one sample, sequenced in a study of T-cell reconstitution after alpha-beta-depleted transplantation in children. Preparation of the TCRbeta library used unique molecular identifiers. Using its own MiXCR run on the PCR reads, TCRdb lists one record per CDR3 protein. The data hold 450,000 to 700,000 distinct CDR3 sequences, with 27% observed a single time. The sample was PBMCs, taken before TCRalphabeta/CD19-depleted stem cell transplant. The source is a boy under two years old with Wiskott-Aldrich syndrome, due to receive a stem cell transplant.

The CDR3: CASSFWTGPQETQYF. The CDR3 nucleotides read TGCGCCAGCAGCTTCTGGACAGGGCCACAAGAGACCCAGTACTTC. The chain joins TRBV5-1 to TRBJ2-5; 8 bases are a match to TRBD1. CDR1 and CDR2 (germline): SGHRS, YFSETQ. The CDR3 loop spans 15 amino acids. Unmatched junction bases numbered 5, after V lost 2 bases and J lost 2 bases.

This clonotype was observed a few times. As the CDR3 is not closed by the conserved phenylalanine or tryptophan, this likely results from a read error. V is TRBV12-3 or TRBV12-4 and J is TRBJ2-7, with 7 bases lining up with TRBD1. With 6 bases clipped from V and 2 bases from J, the junction kept 4 bases outside the gene matches. The CDR3 totals 13 residues. The CDR3 nucleotides are TGTGCCAGCAGCGACAGGGTCCCCTACGAGCAGTACTCC. This encodes CASSDRVPYEQYS.

The V gene is TRBV10-3, the J gene TRBJ1-1; a possible D gene is TRBD1 (5 bases). Germline assignment: CDR1 ENHRY and CDR2 SYGVKD. This CDR3 spans 15 amino acids. With 0 bases removed from V and 11 bases from J, the gap between germline ends came to 19 bases. The CDR3 region is CAISESISQGAVAFF. CDR3 DNA sequence: TGTGCCATCAGTGAGTCGATCTCCCAGGGAGCGGTGGCTTTCTTT.

The rearrangement joins TRBV12-3 or TRBV12-4 to TRBJ2-5; tentatively, D is TRBD1 (6 bases). This CDR3 has 15 residues. V dropped 1 base and J dropped 2 bases, with 11 bases sitting between them. The CDR3 sequence: CASSLGQGLQETQYF. In nucleotides, the CDR3 is TGTGCCAGCAGTTTAGGGCAGGGGCTACAAGAGACCCAGTACTTC.

This clonotype was seen a handful of times. The chain joins TRBV20-1 to TRBJ2-3, with 8 bases aligning to TRBD2. Looked up from germline, CDR1 is DFQATT and CDR2 is SNEGSKA (reference sequence). CDR3 size: 13 residues. V lost 5 bases, J lost 1 base, and 2 bases stayed unmatched. DNA of the CDR3: TGCAGTGCTTCGACTAGCGGCACAGATACGCAGTATTTT. It translates to CSASTSGTDTQYF.

This clonotype was detected ten times or more. The genes are TRBV4-2 and TRBJ2-1, with D uncertain. Germline assignment: CDR1 LGHNA and CDR2 YNFKEQ. V lost 1 base, J lost 5 bases, and 9 bases lay in between. CDR3 size: 14 residues. The CDR3 reads CASSQVRSHNEQFF. Here the CDR3 DNA reads TGTGCCAGCAGCCAAGTCAGATCTCACAATGAGCAGTTCTTC.

This sequence joins TRBV20-1 and TRBJ1-2; 7 nucleotides agree with TRBD1. V shed 1 base, J shed 8 bases, and the junction held 7 bases outside the gene matches. Germline V gene lookup returns CDR1 DFQATT and CDR2 SNEGSKA (reference sequence). This CDR3 spans 13 amino acids. The CDR3 sequence is CSARAQGGYGYTF. The CDR3 coding sequence is TGCAGTGCTAGAGCTCAGGGGGGATACGGCTACACCTTC.

A word on this clonotype: One junction end does not reproduce the germline sequence, and a read error may be involved. V is TRBV2 and J is TRBJ2-7; 15 bases fit TRBD2. Per the germline V gene, CDR1 is SNHLY and CDR2 is FYNNEI. The CDR3 consists of 16 residues. In DNA form, the CDR3 reads TGTGCCAACAGTGTCGGACTAGCGGGAGGGTCCTACGACCAGTACTTC. Its translation: CANSVGLAGGSYDQYF.

This clonotype was counted between two and nine times. This chain uses TRBV29-1 with TRBJ2-7, with 7 nucleotides matching TRBD1. The V segment lost 3 bases and the J segment 6 bases; nucleotides outside the gene matches: 8. Germline V gene lookup returns CDR1 SQVTM and CDR2 ANQGSEA. The CDR3 spans 13 residues. The CDR3 coding sequence is TGCAGCGTTGAGGGCAGGGGGTCGGGCGAGCAGTACTTC. This codes for CSVEGRGSGEQYF.

The rearrangement joins TRBV5-1 to TRBJ2-3, with a tentative D call TRBD2 (6 bases). The CDR3 consists of 15 residues. Germline CDR1 reads SGHRS; CDR2 reads YFSETQ. V lost 4 bases to trimming and J lost 3 bases, with 15 bases between them. This chain's CDR3 is CASSPKRASTDTQYF. DNA for the CDR3: TGCGCCAGCAGCCCGAAGCGGGCATCGACAGATACGCAGTATTTT.

The chain links TRBV3-1 to TRBJ2-7; weak D call: TRBD2 (6 bases). The V gene lost 0 bases and the J gene lost 3 bases, with 15 bases spanning the gap. The CDR3 covers 16 residues. CDR1 LGHDT and CDR2 YNNKEL come from the germline V gene (reference sequence). The CDR3 loop is CASSQDLARGNYEQYF. CDR3 in DNA: TGTGCCAGCAGCCAAGACCTAGCACGGGGGAACTACGAGCAGTACTTC.

The chain employs TRBV24-1 and TRBJ2-1; the D is unclear. In germline, CDR1 is KGHDR, CDR2 SFDVKD. With 4 bases removed from V and 6 bases from J, the gap between germline ends came to 15 bases. The CDR3 runs 15 residues. The CDR3: CATSDRLSRFNEQFF. CDR3 in DNA: TGTGCCACCAGTGACCGACTTAGTAGATTCAATGAGCAGTTCTTC.

This clonotype was detected once. The chain combines TRBV10-3 with TRBJ2-1, with D perhaps matching TRBD1 (5 bases). V was shortened by 6 bases and J by 0 bases, with 9 bases between the two germline ends. The CDR3 totals 14 residues. CDR1 is ENHRY, CDR2 SYGVKD, per germline. CDR3 nucleotides: TGTGCCATCAGACAGGCGAGCTCCTACAATGAGCAGTTCTTC. Its translation is CAIRQASSYNEQFF.

The chain uses TRBV7-9 and TRBJ2-2; weak D call: TRBD1 (5 bases). Germline CDR1 SEHNR, CDR2 FQNEAQ (reference sequence). This CDR3 region has 14 residues. Trimming left V 5 bases short and J 3 bases short, with 10 bases between. The CDR3 protein is CASSVDSYTGELFF. CDR3 bases: TGTGCCAGCAGCGTCGACAGTTACACCGGGGAGCTGTTTTTT.

V gene TRBV5-1 combines with J gene TRBJ2-1; D not resolved. V was cut by 0 bases and J by 5 bases, with 15 bases left in between. Germline CDR1 SGHRS, CDR2 YFSETQ. The CDR3 spans 16 residues. The CDR3 sequence: CASSLDVGLNHNEQFF. CDR3 nucleotides: TGCGCCAGCAGCTTGGATGTGGGCCTCAACCACAATGAGCAGTTCTTC.

This clonotype showed up just a few times. The rearrangement uses TRBV20-1 and TRBJ1-2, with 9 positions matching TRBD1. Trimming at V came to 0 bases and at J to 3 bases, leaving 5 bases not matched to a gene. In germline, CDR1 is DFQATT, CDR2 SNEGSKA (reference sequence). CDR3 size: 15 residues. CDR3 region: CSARDLRDRDYGYTF. The CDR3, as DNA: TGCAGTGCTAGAGATCTTCGGGACAGGGACTATGGCTACACCTTC.

The rearrangement joins TRBV20-1 to TRBJ2-3; D is uncertain. With 2 bases removed from V and 6 bases from J, the gap between germline ends came to 9 bases. This CDR3 contains 12 residues. Germline CDR1 is DFQATT and CDR2 is SNEGSKA (reference sequence). This CDR3 is CSARRAYDTQYF. In nucleotides, the CDR3 is TGCAGTGCTAGAAGGGCCTACGATACGCAGTATTTT.

V is TRBV12-3 or TRBV12-4 and J is TRBJ1-1, with a weak D call TRBD1 (6 bases). This CDR3 contains 13 residues. V was cut by 2 bases and J by 4 bases, with 8 bases left in between. DNA of the CDR3: TGTGCCAGCAGTTTACCCAGGGGCACTGAAGCTTTCTTT. Protein product: CASSLPRGTEAFF.

This clonotype turned up a few times. As DNA, the CDR3 is TGTGCCAGCAGTTTTCGGTCTTCCCAGTACAATGAGCAGTTCTTC. Translating gives CASSFRSSQYNEQFF. The rearrangement links TRBV12-3 or TRBV12-4 to TRBJ2-1; D call uncertain. The CDR3 has 15 amino acids. The ends were cut back, 3 bases at V and 4 bases at J, with 13 bases in the middle.

This clonotype has a count of ten or more. V is TRBV12-3 or TRBV12-4 and J is TRBJ2-7; 7 bases map to TRBD1. The CDR3 spans 13 residues. The ends lost 3 bases at V and 2 bases at J; junction bases unmatched: 1. CDR3 nucleotide sequence: TGTGCCAGCAGTTTGCAGGGGGCCTACGAGCAGTACTTC. This sequence encodes CASSLQGAYEQYF.